This T cell receptor (beta chain) was sequenced in a study of OX40 agonist ivuxolimab in advanced cancers. Across the study: Patients received the agonistic anti-OX40 (CD134) antibody ivuxolimab.

This CDR3 is built from 12 residues. CDR1 SQVTM and CDR2 ANQGSEA come from the germline V gene. V lost 7 bases and J 5 bases, leaving 14 bases between the germline ends. Data came from immunoSEQ multiplex PCR; TCRdb stores just in-frame clones and leaves some out. The table includes about 63,000 clones, approximately 90% detected once. Study-wide findings and caveats: Antigen specificity remained undetermined for the expanded peripheral T cells.

Baseline, cycle 4 day 1, and cycle 7 day 1 were the blood sampling points. With regard to this clone: Its antigen is not identified.

The chain carries TRBV29-1 and TRBJ1-2; D may be TRBD1 (6 bases). The source is an adult with an advanced solid tumor such as melanoma, head and neck, liver or kidney cancer. Sequencing used CD4+ or CD8+ T cells sorted from blood, obtained in a trial of the OX40 agonist ivuxolimab. CDR3 nucleotides: TGCAGCGCTCCTAGACAGGAGTATGGCTACACCTTC. Translated, it gives CSAPRQEYGYTF. The full variable domain, in which reference TRBV29-1 and TRBJ1-2 provide the parts outside the CDR3, is SAVISQKPSRDICQRGTSLTIQCQVDSQVTMMFWYRQQPGQSLTLIATANQGSEATYESGFVIDKFPISRPNLTFSTLTVSNMSPEDSSIYLCSAPRQEYGYTFGSGTRLTVV.